This T cell receptor beta chain derives from a study of blood T cells in healthy people across ages. Study-wide results and limits: Unsorted PBMCs blocked a conclusive comparison of naive and antigen-experienced cells.

For the second PCR, which ran for about 7 to 11 cycles, a sample-barcoded 5' primer and a J-beta primer mix were used. Each cDNA molecule, via a template-switch adaptor with 12 random nucleotides, was tagged. Each CDR3 protein is one row after TCRdb ran MiXCR on the 5' RACE reads. This table has more than 650,000 distinct CDR3 sequences, about 48% appearing once. As for this clonotype: Its antigen is as yet unknown.

CDR1 and CDR2 from the germline V gene are SGHTA and FQGNSA. Trimming shortened V by 6 bases and J by 4 bases, and 10 bases separated the two germline ends. This CDR3 comprises 13 residues. The chain joins TRBV7-2 to TRBJ1-5; no firm D call. The receptor was derived from a man older than 75 in good health. The specimen was blood. CDR3 DNA: TGTGCCAGCAGTAGGGCAGATAATCAGCCCCAGCATTTT. Its translation is CASSRADNQPQHF.